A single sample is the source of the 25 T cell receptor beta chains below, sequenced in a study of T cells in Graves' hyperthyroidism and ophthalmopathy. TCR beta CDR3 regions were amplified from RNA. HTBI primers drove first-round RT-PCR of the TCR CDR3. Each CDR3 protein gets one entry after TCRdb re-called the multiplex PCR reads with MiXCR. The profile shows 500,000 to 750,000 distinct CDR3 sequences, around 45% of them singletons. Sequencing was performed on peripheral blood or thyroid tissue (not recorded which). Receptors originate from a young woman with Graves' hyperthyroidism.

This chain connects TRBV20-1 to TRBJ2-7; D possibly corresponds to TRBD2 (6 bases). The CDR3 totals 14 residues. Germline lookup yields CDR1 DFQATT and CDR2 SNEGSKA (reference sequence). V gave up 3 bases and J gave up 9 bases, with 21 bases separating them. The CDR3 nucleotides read TGCAGTGCTAGCCACCTAGCGAGCGCAGATACGCAGTACTTC. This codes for CSASHLASADTQYF.

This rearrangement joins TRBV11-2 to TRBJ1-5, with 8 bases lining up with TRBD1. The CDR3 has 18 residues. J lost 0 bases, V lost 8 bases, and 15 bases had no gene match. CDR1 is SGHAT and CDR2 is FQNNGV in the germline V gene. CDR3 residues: CASSFGQGWPYSNQPQHF. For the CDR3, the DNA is TGTGCCAGCTCATTCGGACAGGGCTGGCCTTATAGCAATCAGCCCCAGCATTTT.

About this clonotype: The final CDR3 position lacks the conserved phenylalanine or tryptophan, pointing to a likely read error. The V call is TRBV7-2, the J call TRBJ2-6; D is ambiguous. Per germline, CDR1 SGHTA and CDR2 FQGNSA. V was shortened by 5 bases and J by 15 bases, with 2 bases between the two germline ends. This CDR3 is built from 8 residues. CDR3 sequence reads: CASSPLTS. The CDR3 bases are TGTGCCAGCAGCCCCCTGACTAGC.

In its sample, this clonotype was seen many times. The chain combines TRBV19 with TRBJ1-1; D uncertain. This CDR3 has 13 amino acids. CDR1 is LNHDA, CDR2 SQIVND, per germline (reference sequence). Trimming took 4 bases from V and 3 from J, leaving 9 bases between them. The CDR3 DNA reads TGTGCCAGTAGTAGGTCGCTGGACACTGAAGCTTTCTTT. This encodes CASSRSLDTEAFF.

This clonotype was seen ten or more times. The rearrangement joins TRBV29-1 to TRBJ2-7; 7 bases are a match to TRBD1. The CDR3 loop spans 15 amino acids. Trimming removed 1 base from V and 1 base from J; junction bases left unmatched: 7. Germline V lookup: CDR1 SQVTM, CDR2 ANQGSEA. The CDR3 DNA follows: TGCAGCGTTGAAGTGGTACAGGGGAGATCCTACGAGCAGTACTTC. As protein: CSVEVVQGRSYEQYF.

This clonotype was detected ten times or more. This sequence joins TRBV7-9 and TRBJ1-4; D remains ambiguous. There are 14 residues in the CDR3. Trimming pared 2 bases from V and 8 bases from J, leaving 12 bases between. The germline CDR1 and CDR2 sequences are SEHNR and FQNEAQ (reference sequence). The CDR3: CASSLPAGAEKLFF. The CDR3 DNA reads TGTGCCAGCAGCTTACCGGCAGGCGCCGAAAAACTGTTTTTT.

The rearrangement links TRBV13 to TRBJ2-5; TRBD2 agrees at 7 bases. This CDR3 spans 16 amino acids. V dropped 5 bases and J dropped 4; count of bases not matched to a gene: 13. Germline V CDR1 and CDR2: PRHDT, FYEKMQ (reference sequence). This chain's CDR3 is CASSANGGRAGETQYF. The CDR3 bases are TGTGCCAGCAGCGCAAACGGGGGGAGGGCCGGAGAGACCCAGTACTTC.

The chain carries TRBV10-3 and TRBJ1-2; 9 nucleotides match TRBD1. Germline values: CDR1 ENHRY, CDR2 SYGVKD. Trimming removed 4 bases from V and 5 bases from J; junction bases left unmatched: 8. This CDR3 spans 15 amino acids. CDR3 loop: CAISVEQGAGYGYTF. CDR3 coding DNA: TGTGCCATCAGTGTGGAACAGGGGGCAGGATATGGCTACACCTTC.

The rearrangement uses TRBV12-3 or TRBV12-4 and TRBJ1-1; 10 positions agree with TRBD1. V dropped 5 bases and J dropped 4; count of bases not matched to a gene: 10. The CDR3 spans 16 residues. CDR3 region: CASSTGQGYLSTEAFF. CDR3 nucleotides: TGTGCCAGCAGTACGGGACAGGGGTACCTGAGCACTGAAGCTTTCTTT.

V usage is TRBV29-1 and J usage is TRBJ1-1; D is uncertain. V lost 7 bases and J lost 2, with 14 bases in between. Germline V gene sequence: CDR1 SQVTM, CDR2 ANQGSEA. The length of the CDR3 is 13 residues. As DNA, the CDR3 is TGCAGCGCGAAGAAAGGAGGCAACACTGAAGCTTTCTTT. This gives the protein CSAKKGGNTEAFF.

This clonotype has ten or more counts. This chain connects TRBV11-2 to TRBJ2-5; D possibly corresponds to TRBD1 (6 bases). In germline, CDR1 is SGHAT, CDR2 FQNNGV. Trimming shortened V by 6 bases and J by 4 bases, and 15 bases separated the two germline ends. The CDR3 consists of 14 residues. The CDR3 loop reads CASSRLGAGETQYF. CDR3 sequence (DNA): TGTGCCAGCAGTCGGCTGGGGGCGGGAGAGACCCAGTACTTC. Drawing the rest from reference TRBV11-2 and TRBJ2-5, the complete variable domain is EAGVAQSPRYKIIEKRQSVAFWCNPISGHATLYWYQQILGQGPKLLIQFQNNGVVDDSQLPKDRFSAERLKGVDSTLKIQPAKLEDSAVYLCASSRLGAGETQYFGPGTRLLVL.

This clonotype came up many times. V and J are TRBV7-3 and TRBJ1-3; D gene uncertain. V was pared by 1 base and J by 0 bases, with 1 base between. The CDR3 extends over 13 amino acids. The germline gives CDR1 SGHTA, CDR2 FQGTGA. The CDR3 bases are TGTGCCAGCAGCTTAAACTCTGGAAACACCATATATTTT. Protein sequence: CASSLNSGNTIYF.

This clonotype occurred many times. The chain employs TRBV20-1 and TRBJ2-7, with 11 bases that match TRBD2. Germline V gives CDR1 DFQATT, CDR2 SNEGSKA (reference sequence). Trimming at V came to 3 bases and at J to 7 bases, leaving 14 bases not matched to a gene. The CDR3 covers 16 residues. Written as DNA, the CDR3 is TGCAGTGCTAGGTTTACTAGCGGGAGTCCTACTAGTGAGCAGTACTTC. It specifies CSARFTSGSPTSEQYF.

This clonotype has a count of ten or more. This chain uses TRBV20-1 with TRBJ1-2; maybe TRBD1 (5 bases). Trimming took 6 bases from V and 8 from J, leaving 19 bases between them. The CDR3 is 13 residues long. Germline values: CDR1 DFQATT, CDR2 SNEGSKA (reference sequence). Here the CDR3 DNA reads TGCAGTGCCCCCCGACAGCCTCATCAAGGCTACACCTTC. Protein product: CSAPRQPHQGYTF.

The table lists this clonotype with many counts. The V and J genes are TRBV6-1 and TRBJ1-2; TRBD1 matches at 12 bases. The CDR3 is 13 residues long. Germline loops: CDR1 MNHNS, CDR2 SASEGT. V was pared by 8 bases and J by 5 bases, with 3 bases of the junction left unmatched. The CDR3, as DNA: TGTGCCAGCGGGACAGGGGGCAGTTATGGCTACACCTTC. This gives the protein CASGTGGSYGYTF.

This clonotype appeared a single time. Here the CDR3 DNA reads TGTGCCAGCAGTTACTCGGACAGGGTGGCTTTCTTT. It yields the protein CASSYSDRVAFF. The V and J genes are TRBV6-5 and TRBJ1-1; 8 bases agree with TRBD1. V was clipped by 0 bases and J by 11 bases; unmatched bases: 2. Per germline, CDR1 MNHEY and CDR2 SVGAGI. The CDR3 is 12 residues long.

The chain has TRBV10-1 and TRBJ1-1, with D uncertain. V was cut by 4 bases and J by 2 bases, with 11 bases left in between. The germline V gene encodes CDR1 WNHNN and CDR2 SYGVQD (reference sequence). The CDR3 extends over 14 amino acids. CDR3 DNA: TGCGCCAGCAGTGTTGGAAGGACCAACACTGAAGCTTTCTTT. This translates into CASSVGRTNTEAFF.

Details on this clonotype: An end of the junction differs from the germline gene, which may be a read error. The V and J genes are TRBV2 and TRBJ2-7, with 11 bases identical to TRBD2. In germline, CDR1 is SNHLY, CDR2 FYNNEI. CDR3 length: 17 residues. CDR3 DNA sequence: TGCGCCAGCAGCCCAACCCATAGCGGGAGGGCCTCCTACGAGCAGTACTTC. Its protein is CASSPTHSGRASYEQYF.

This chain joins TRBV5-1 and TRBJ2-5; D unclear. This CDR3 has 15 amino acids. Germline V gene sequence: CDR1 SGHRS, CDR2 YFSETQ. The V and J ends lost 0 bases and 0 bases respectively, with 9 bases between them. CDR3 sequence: CASSLGAINQETQYF. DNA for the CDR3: TGCGCCAGCAGCTTGGGGGCGATAAACCAAGAGACCCAGTACTTC.

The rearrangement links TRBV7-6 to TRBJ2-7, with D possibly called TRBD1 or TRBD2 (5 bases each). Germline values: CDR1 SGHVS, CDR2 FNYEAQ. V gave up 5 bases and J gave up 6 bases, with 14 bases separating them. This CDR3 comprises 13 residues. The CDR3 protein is CASSRGRLSEQYF. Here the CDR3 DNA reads TGTGCCAGCAGCAGGGGAAGACTAAGCGAGCAGTACTTC.

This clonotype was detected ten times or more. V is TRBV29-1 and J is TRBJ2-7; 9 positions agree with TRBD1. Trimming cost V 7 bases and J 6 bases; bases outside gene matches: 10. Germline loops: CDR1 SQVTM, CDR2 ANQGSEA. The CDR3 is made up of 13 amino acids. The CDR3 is CSAGDRVLGEQYF. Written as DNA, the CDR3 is TGCAGCGCGGGGGACAGGGTCTTGGGCGAGCAGTACTTC.

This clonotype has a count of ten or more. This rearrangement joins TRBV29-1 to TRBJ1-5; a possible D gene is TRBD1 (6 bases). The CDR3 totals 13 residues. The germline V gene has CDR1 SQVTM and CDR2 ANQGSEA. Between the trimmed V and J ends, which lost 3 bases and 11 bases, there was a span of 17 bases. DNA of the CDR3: TGCAGCGTTGATGTCAGGGGAGGGGAGACCCAGCATTTT. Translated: CSVDVRGGETQHF.

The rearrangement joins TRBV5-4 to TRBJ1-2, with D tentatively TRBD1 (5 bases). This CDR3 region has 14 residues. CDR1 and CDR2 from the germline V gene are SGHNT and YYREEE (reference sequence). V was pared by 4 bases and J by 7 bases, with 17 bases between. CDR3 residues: CASSQEAGSFGYTF. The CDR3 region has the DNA TGTGCCAGCAGCCAAGAGGCAGGGAGCTTTGGCTACACCTTC. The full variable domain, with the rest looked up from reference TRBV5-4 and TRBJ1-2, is ETGVTQSPTHLIKTRGQQVTLRCSSQSGHNTVSWYQQALGQGPQFIFQYYREEENGRGNFPPRFSGLQFPNYSSELNVNALELDDSALYLCASSQEAGSFGYTFGSGTRLTVV.

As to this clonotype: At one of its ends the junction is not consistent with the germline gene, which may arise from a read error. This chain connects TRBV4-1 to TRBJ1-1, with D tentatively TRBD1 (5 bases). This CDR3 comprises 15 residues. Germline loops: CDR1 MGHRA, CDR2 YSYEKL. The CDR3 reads CASSLFGDLNTEAFF. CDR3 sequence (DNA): TGTGCCAGCAGCTTGTTCGGGGACTTGAACACTGAAGCTTTCTTT.

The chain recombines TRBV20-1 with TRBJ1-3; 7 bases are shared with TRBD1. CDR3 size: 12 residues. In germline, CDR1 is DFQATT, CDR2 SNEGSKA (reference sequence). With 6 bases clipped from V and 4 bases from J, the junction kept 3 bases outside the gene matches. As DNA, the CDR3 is TGCAGTGCAACGGGACAGGGAAACACCATATATTTT. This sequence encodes CSATGQGNTIYF.